Described below is a single T cell receptor beta chain sequence and its context. Its antigen is currently unknown. This sample's time point: new active TB diagnosis, blood taken before or within 7 days of starting treatment. The data belong to a study of T cells in tuberculosis. Study overall: Within 7 days of starting treatment, or before, PBMC were stored. Study-wide points: The TCR-beta difference was not significant; alpha differences partly reflected length.

Generated by immunoSEQ multiplex PCR, the TCRdb table keeps only in-frame clones and is missing some. The table includes around 33,000 clones, roughly 94% detected once. With 2 bases removed from V and 6 bases from J, the gap between germline ends came to 14 bases. The CDR3 has 15 amino acids. The germline CDR1 and CDR2 sequences are KGHSH and LQKENI. The receptor comes from an adult with tuberculosis. Some clones in this sample may be carry-over from other donors' samples. The specimen comprised PBMCs, sampled at tuberculosis diagnosis. V is TRBV18 and J is TRBJ1-5; the D gene is possibly TRBD1 (6 bases). The CDR3 bases are TGTGCCAGCTCACCAAACCGGAACAGGGTTCAGCCCCAGCATTTT. Translated: CASSPNRNRVQPQHF.